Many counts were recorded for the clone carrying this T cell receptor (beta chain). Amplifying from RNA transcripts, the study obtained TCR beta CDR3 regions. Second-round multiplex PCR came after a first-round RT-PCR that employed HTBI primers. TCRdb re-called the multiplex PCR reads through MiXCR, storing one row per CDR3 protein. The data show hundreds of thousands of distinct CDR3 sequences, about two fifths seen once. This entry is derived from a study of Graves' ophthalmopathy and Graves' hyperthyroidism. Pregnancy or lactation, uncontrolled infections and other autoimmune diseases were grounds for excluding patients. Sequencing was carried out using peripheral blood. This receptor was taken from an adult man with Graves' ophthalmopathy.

This chain's CDR3 is CASRPRGANYGYTF. The CDR3 region has the DNA TGTGCCAGTAGACCCCGAGGAGCTAACTATGGCTACACCTTC. The chain carries TRBV19 and TRBJ1-2; D gene unclear. The CDR3 contains 14 residues. Germline assignment: CDR1 LNHDA and CDR2 SQIVND (reference sequence). V lost 6 bases, J lost 0 bases, and 11 bases lay in between.